The 25 T cell receptor beta chains in this list originate from one sample, sequenced in a study of response to subunit inactivated influenza vaccine. MiXCR, run by TCRdb on the RT-PCR reads, gives a single entry per CDR3 protein. The sample comprises 450,000 to 600,000 distinct CDR3 sequences, approximately 7.2% of which are singletons, and about an eighth rests with the top ten. The material sequenced was PBMCs from blood, taken around 25 months after vaccination. Source of these receptors: a man aged 50 to 69 who received an inactivated influenza vaccine.

This clonotype was counted at least ten times. The chain employs TRBV4-1 and TRBJ1-5, with 8 bases that match TRBD1. Trimming removed 7 bases from V and 3 bases from J; junction bases left unmatched: 8. The CDR3 has 15 residues. Per germline, CDR1 MGHRA and CDR2 YSYEKL. The CDR3 sequence is CASNRDRINNQPQHF. The CDR3 nucleotides are TGCGCCAGCAACCGGGACAGGATAAACAATCAGCCCCAGCATTTT.

This clonotype was picked up a small number of times. The chain uses TRBV7-9 and TRBJ1-2; TRBD1 aligns across 7 bases. CDR3 length equals 16 residues. Trimming at V came to 1 base and at J to 4 bases, leaving 9 bases not matched to a gene. Germline V gives CDR1 SEHNR, CDR2 FQNEAQ (reference sequence). Here the CDR3 DNA reads TGTGCCAGCAGCTTAGGAGCGGCAGGGGGGGGCTATGGCTACACCTTC. Protein sequence: CASSLGAAGGGYGYTF.

This sequence joins TRBV28 and TRBJ2-1; 10 positions match TRBD2. The length of the CDR3 is 14 residues. The ends lost 7 bases at V and 6 bases at J; junction bases unmatched: 6. Per germline, CDR1 MDHEN and CDR2 SYDVKM. In nucleotides, the CDR3 is TGTGCCAGCACTATAGCGGGAGGTACCAATGAGCAGTTCTTC. Translating gives CASTIAGGTNEQFF.

The chain is built from TRBV6-1 and TRBJ1-1, with 7 bases that match TRBD1. The CDR3 spans 13 residues. CDR1 is MNHNS, CDR2 SASEGT, per germline. Trimming removed 6 bases from V and 10 bases from J; junction bases left unmatched: 11. The DNA for the CDR3 is TGTGCCAGCAGGCTTGACAGGGTAGGAGCAGCTTTCTTT. Its protein product is CASRLDRVGAAFF.

This clonotype was observed at least ten times. The chain has TRBV7-2 and TRBJ2-3; a possible D gene is TRBD2 (6 bases). V was pared by 2 bases and J by 3 bases, with 12 bases between. This CDR3 is built from 15 residues. Germline values: CDR1 SGHTA, CDR2 FQGNSA. CDR3 sequence: CASSLSLGRTDTQYF. CDR3 sequence (DNA): TGTGCCAGCAGCTTATCCCTCGGGAGAACAGATACGCAGTATTTT.

This clonotype occurred many times. V is TRBV9 and J is TRBJ1-2; 7 bases are shared with TRBD1. The CDR3 covers 14 residues. Germline CDR1 SGDLS, CDR2 YYNGEE. Unmatched junction bases numbered 11, after V lost 4 bases and J lost 8 bases. DNA for the CDR3: TGTGCCAGCAGCCCCAGGGACAGCCGAGACGGCTACACCTTC. The encoded protein is CASSPRDSRDGYTF.

This clonotype was counted a few times. The CDR3 spells CASSLADGSTDTQYF. In DNA, the CDR3 is TGCGCCAGCAGCCTCGCGGACGGCAGCACAGATACGCAGTATTTT. The rearrangement uses TRBV4-3 and TRBJ2-3; D remains ambiguous. CDR1 and CDR2 from the germline V gene are LGHNA and YSLEER. V lost 4 bases and J lost 0, with 11 bases in between. This CDR3 is 15 amino acids long.

This clonotype has a count of ten or more. This chain joins TRBV5-6 and TRBJ1-5; D not resolved. V lost 4 bases and J lost 3, with 17 bases in between. The CDR3 is 16 amino acids. Looked up from germline, CDR1 is SGHDT and CDR2 is YYEEEE. The CDR3 bases are TGTGCCAGCAGCCGCCGGGCCGCGGGGTACAATCAGCCCCAGCATTTT. This encodes CASSRRAAGYNQPQHF.

The chain recombines TRBV28 with TRBJ1-5, with a possible D match to TRBD1 (5 bases). Trimming removed 6 bases from V and 8 bases from J, with 26 bases in between. CDR1 and CDR2 (germline): MDHEN, SYDVKM. The CDR3 is made up of 17 amino acids. Here the CDR3 reads CASRPRDSFWGREPQHF. The CDR3, as DNA: TGTGCCAGCAGGCCACGTGACAGTTTCTGGGGCCGGGAGCCCCAGCATTTT.

This chain uses TRBV12-3 or TRBV12-4 with TRBJ1-2, with TRBD1 matching over 9 bases. Trimming cost V 8 bases and J 7 bases; bases outside gene matches: 2. The CDR3 has 11 residues. DNA for the CDR3: TGTGCCAGCGGGACAGGGCCTGGCTACACCTTC. It yields the protein CASGTGPGYTF.

This clonotype was detected only a few times. This chain connects TRBV7-8 to TRBJ2-6; 9 bases are a match to TRBD2. Germline CDR1 is SGHVS and CDR2 is FQNEAQ. Losses at the gene ends were 1 base for V and 2 bases for J; bases not matched to a gene: 6. This CDR3 contains 18 residues. This CDR3 is CASSLEVASGTGANVLTF. CDR3 nucleotide sequence: TGTGCCAGCAGCTTAGAAGTGGCTAGCGGGACTGGGGCCAACGTCCTGACTTTC.

This clonotype was detected a few times. The chain links TRBV9 to TRBJ2-1, with a tentative D call TRBD2 (5 bases). This CDR3 region has 15 residues. Trimming removed 0 bases at V and 5 bases at J, with 12 bases between. Germline V gives CDR1 SGDLS, CDR2 YYNGEE. CDR3 nucleotides: TGTGCCAGCAGCGTAGAGGGAGCTCCCCACAATGAGCAGTTCTTC. This sequence encodes CASSVEGAPHNEQFF.

This clonotype showed up many times. The chain recombines TRBV24-1 with TRBJ2-1, with TRBD2 as a possible D gene (5 bases). The V end was cut by 9 bases, the J end by 4 bases, with 18 bases between. Germline lookup yields CDR1 KGHDR and CDR2 SFDVKD. The CDR3 has 15 residues. The CDR3 DNA reads as TGTGCCACCGCCAACTCAGAGGGTCATTACAATGAGCAGTTCTTC. As protein: CATANSEGHYNEQFF.

This clonotype appeared a few times. The V call is TRBV5-1, the J call TRBJ1-1, with D unresolved. There are 13 residues in the CDR3. The germline V gene encodes CDR1 SGHRS and CDR2 YFSETQ. Between the trimmed V and J ends, which lost 6 bases and 1 base, there was a span of 10 bases. CDR3 sequence: CASKLSENTEAFF. The CDR3 DNA reads as TGCGCCAGCAAGCTGTCAGAGAACACTGAAGCTTTCTTT.

The chain joins TRBV3-1 to TRBJ2-7; 7 nucleotides line up with TRBD1. Germline-derived CDR1 and CDR2 are LGHDT and YNNKEL (reference sequence). The CDR3 covers 14 residues. V lost 3 bases, J lost 6 bases, and 8 bases stayed unmatched. The CDR3 is CASSHHTGAGEQYF. The CDR3 nucleotides are TGTGCCAGCAGCCACCACACAGGGGCCGGCGAGCAGTACTTC.

The chain uses TRBV5-1 and TRBJ2-1; TRBD2 might be the D (5 bases). Trimming cost V 1 base and J 1 base, with 12 bases left between them. The CDR3 length is 16 residues. The germline V gene encodes CDR1 SGHRS and CDR2 YFSETQ. CDR3 bases: TGCGCCAGCAGCTTGCCACTAGTAGGTTCCTACAATGAGCAGTTCTTC. Amino acid sequence: CASSLPLVGSYNEQFF.

The chain couples TRBV7-2 to TRBJ2-5; the match to TRBD1 covers 7 bases. The CDR3 length is 14 residues. Germline CDR1 and CDR2: SGHTA and FQGNSA. V was clipped by 5 bases and J by 5 bases; unmatched bases: 8. As DNA, the CDR3 is TGTGCCAGCAGCCGACAGGGTAGGCTGGAGACCCAGTACTTC. It is translated as CASSRQGRLETQYF.

Only a few counts were recorded for this clonotype. The chain uses TRBV4-1 and TRBJ2-1; possible D gene TRBD2, 6 bases. The CDR3 has 19 amino acids. The V gene lost 1 base and the J gene lost 0 bases, with 19 bases spanning the gap. CDR1 and CDR2 from the germline V gene are MGHRA and YSYEKL. The CDR3 DNA is TGCGCCAGCAGCCAAGTTTCTGGCGGGGCCATCCGCTCCTACAATGAGCAGTTCTTC. It is translated as CASSQVSGGAIRSYNEQFF.

The J gene is TRBJ2-5, the V gene TRBV6-2 or TRBV6-3, with 12 bases lining up with TRBD2. The CDR3 spans 16 residues. The ends lost 8 bases at V and 1 base at J; junction bases unmatched: 8. From germline, CDR1 is MNHEY and CDR2 SVGEGT. This chain's CDR3 is CASRTSGILSQETQYF. In DNA form, the CDR3 reads TGTGCCAGCCGGACTAGCGGGATTTTAAGCCAAGAGACCCAGTACTTC.

This clonotype appeared a few times. CDR3 coding DNA: TGTGCCAGCAGTTCAAGAGCAGATACGCAGTATTTT. Encoded protein: CASSSRADTQYF. The rearrangement joins TRBV7-9 to TRBJ2-3; D gene unclear. The CDR3 totals 12 residues. Trimming shortened V by 6 bases and J by 4 bases, and 8 bases separated the two germline ends. Germline CDR1 is SEHNR and CDR2 is FQNEAQ (reference sequence). The full variable domain, completed using reference TRBV7-9 and TRBJ2-3, is DTGVSQNPRHKITKRGQNVTFRCDPISEHNRLYWYRQTLGQGPEFLTYFQNEAQLEKSRLLSDRFSAERPKGSFSTLEIQRTEQGDSAMYLCASSSRADTQYFGPGTRLTVL.

The table lists this clonotype with a few counts. V gene TRBV5-1 combines with J gene TRBJ2-3; D is perhaps TRBD2 (6 bases). V was shortened by 4 bases and J by 1 base, with 16 bases between the two germline ends. Looked up from germline, CDR1 is SGHRS and CDR2 is YFSETQ. The CDR3 has 16 residues. The CDR3 nucleotides read TGCGCCAGCAGCCTGGACCCGGGACTCCGCACAGATACGCAGTATTTT. Its protein is CASSLDPGLRTDTQYF.

This clonotype was detected only a few times. V is TRBV7-2 and J is TRBJ2-3; D uncertain. In germline, CDR1 is SGHTA, CDR2 FQGNSA. Trimming took 1 base from V and 12 from J, leaving 14 bases between them. CDR3 length: 13 residues. The CDR3 DNA follows: TGTGCCAGCAGCTTAGTGTCGGATCGTAACCAGTATTTT. This sequence encodes CASSLVSDRNQYF.

This clonotype was counted only a few times. The DNA for the CDR3 is TGTGCCAGCAGCCCGCCCGGGGCCGAGAATAAGCATTTT. It yields the protein CASSPPGAENKHF. The chain links TRBV7-8 to TRBJ1-5; D is perhaps TRBD1 (5 bases). In germline, CDR1 is SGHVS, CDR2 FQNEAQ. The length of the CDR3 is 13 residues. V was clipped by 5 bases and J by 14 bases, with 19 bases between them.

The J gene is TRBJ1-5, the V gene TRBV7-2; unclear D gene. V was trimmed by 2 bases and J by 0 bases, leaving 8 bases between them. Germline loops: CDR1 SGHTA, CDR2 FQGNSA. The CDR3 is made up of 15 amino acids. The CDR3 coding sequence is TGTGCCAGCAGCTTAAGGGCAGATAGCAATCAGCCCCAGCATTTT. It encodes CASSLRADSNQPQHF.

This clonotype has a handful of counts. The chain combines TRBV10-3 with TRBJ2-7; TRBD1 agrees at 12 bases. The CDR3 is 12 amino acids. The V and J ends lost 10 bases and 5 bases, in that order; junction bases with no gene match: 3. The germline CDR1 and CDR2 sequences are ENHRY and SYGVKD. Written as DNA, the CDR3 is TGTGCCACGGGACAGGGGGCAAACGAGCAGTACTTC. Translating it yields CATGQGANEQYF.